This T cell receptor (beta chain) was recorded in a study of blood T cells in healthy people across ages. Combining a sample-barcoded 5' primer with a J-beta primer mix, a second PCR ran for about 6 to 11 cycles. Each cDNA molecule was tagged by a template-switch adaptor that had 12 random nucleotides. TCRdb fed the 5' RACE reads into MiXCR, producing one record per CDR3 protein. The repertoire holds roughly 1,500,000 distinct CDR3 sequences, with about 35% as singletons. This sequence originates from a woman aged 30 to 39 in good health. The source material was blood.

The CDR3 is CASSNPRGQGTETQYF. In DNA form, the CDR3 reads TGTGCCAGCAGTAATCCACGGGGGCAGGGCACAGAGACCCAGTACTTC. The J gene is TRBJ2-5, the V gene TRBV7-9; D may be TRBD1 or TRBD2 (6 bases each). The V end lost 6 bases, the J end lost 4 bases, and 21 bases lay between the germline ends. CDR3 length: 16 residues. Germline V gene sequence: CDR1 SEHNR, CDR2 FQNEAQ (reference sequence).